Below are 28 T cell receptor beta chains sequenced from a single sample in a study of T cell responses to AZD1222 COVID-19 vaccine. Clones were sequenced by immunoSEQ multiplex PCR, and TCRdb holds only the in-frame ones, with some missing. The sample holds about 220,000 clones, about 92% seen once. Sequenced material: peripheral blood, taken on day 0 of MenACWY control vaccination. Receptor source: an adult in good health.

This chain uses TRBV5-1 with TRBJ1-4; D remains ambiguous. The CDR3 loop spans 13 amino acids. Germline V lookup: CDR1 SGHRS, CDR2 YFSETQ. The V end lost 4 bases, the J end lost 4 bases, and 8 bases lay between the germline ends. The CDR3 DNA sequence: TGCGCCAGCAGCCCGAGCCTTAATGAAAAACTGTTTTTT. Its protein product is CASSPSLNEKLFF.

This clone was seen more than once but under ten times. Other DNA sequences in this specimen translate into the identical CDR3. The chain employs TRBV27 and TRBJ1-3, with no clear D. This CDR3 region has 14 residues. Germline assignment: CDR1 MNHEY and CDR2 SMNVEV (reference sequence). V was pared by 2 bases and J by 2 bases, with 7 bases between. The CDR3 nucleotides are TGTGCCAGCAGTTTAAGCCGCCCTGGAAACACCATATATTTT. As protein: CASSLSRPGNTIYF.

CDR3 DNA: TGTGCCAGCAGTATCGACAGGAATGAGCAGTTCTTC. Protein: CASSIDRNEQFF. This chain links TRBV2 with TRBJ2-1; D is possibly TRBD1 (6 bases). Germline-derived CDR1 and CDR2 are SNHLY and FYNNEI. The CDR3 totals 12 residues. Deletions cut 5 bases from V and 7 bases from J, with 9 bases between.

On this clone itself: The germline gene is not matched at one end of the junction; a read error may be the cause. The chain recombines TRBV6-5 with TRBJ1-1; a weak D match, TRBD1 (6 bases). CDR1 and CDR2 from the germline V gene are MNHEY and SVGAGI. The length of the CDR3 is 15 residues. The CDR3 coding sequence is TGTGCCAGCAGTGACTCTGGACAGATTAACACTGAAGCTTTCTTT. It yields the protein CASSDSGQINTEAFF.

This chain joins TRBV19 and TRBJ2-1, with 9 bases matching TRBD2. The CDR3 contains 15 residues. V lost 6 bases to trimming and J lost 1 base; unmatched junction nucleotides: 4. Germline-derived CDR1 and CDR2 are LNHDA and SQIVND (reference sequence). CDR3 coding DNA: TGTGCCAGTAGGCGACTAGCGGAATCCTACAATGAGCAGTTCTTC. It codes for CASRRLAESYNEQFF.

This chain connects TRBV4-1 to TRBJ2-3; D is undetermined. The CDR3 length is 15 residues. With 3 bases removed from V and 4 bases from J, the gap between germline ends came to 14 bases. Germline V lookup: CDR1 MGHRA, CDR2 YSYEKL. CDR3 sequence: CASSQVPIRSDTQYF. The CDR3 DNA sequence: TGCGCCAGCAGCCAGGTCCCGATAAGGTCAGATACGCAGTATTTT.

The rearrangement links TRBV2 to TRBJ1-6; no clear D gene. Per germline, CDR1 SNHLY and CDR2 FYNNEI. The CDR3 covers 13 residues. Trimming left V 7 bases short and J 4 bases short, with 8 bases between. The CDR3 DNA reads TGTGCCAGCAAGGTGGGATATAATTCACCCCTCCACTTT. It is translated as CASKVGYNSPLHF.

CDR3: CASSWGVGRDTGELFF. CDR3 bases: TGTGCCAGCAGCTGGGGTGTGGGTCGGGACACCGGGGAGCTGTTTTTT. The rearrangement links TRBV9 to TRBJ2-2; D remains ambiguous. Germline values: CDR1 SGDLS, CDR2 YYNGEE. V gave up 4 bases and J gave up 3 bases, with 16 bases separating them. The CDR3 sequence is 16 residues long.

This chain connects TRBV6-1 to TRBJ1-6; 7 bases agree with TRBD1. Looked up from germline, CDR1 is MNHNS and CDR2 is SASEGT. After removal of 2 bases from V and 5 bases from J, the junction contained 9 bases not matched to a gene. This CDR3 has 17 amino acids. The DNA of the CDR3 is TGTGCCAGCAGTGAACCCAGGGGGGGAGTCAATAATTCACCCCTCCACTTT. Translating gives CASSEPRGGVNNSPLHF.

The chain joins TRBV5-1 to TRBJ1-1, with D perhaps matching TRBD1 (5 bases). The CDR3 consists of 15 residues. V lost 4 bases and J lost 5, with 18 bases in between. Germline V gene sequence: CDR1 SGHRS, CDR2 YFSETQ. The DNA of the CDR3 is TGCGCCAGCAGCCCCAGGGCGGGGCTGGGGACTGAAGCTTTCTTT. Its translation: CASSPRAGLGTEAFF. Looking up the rest from reference TRBV5-1 and TRBJ1-1 gives the full variable domain: KAGVTQTPRYLIKTRGQQVTLSCSPISGHRSVSWYQQTPGQGLQFLFEYFSETQRNKGNFPGRFSGRQFSNSRSEMNVSTLELGDSALYLCASSPRAGLGTEAFFGQGTRLTVV.

This rearrangement joins TRBV27 to TRBJ2-3, with a possible D match to TRBD2 (5 bases). Germline assignment: CDR1 MNHEY and CDR2 SMNVEV (reference sequence). V was clipped by 5 bases and J by 6 bases, with 15 bases between them. The CDR3 contains 14 residues. The CDR3 protein is CASSAGLARDTQYF. DNA for the CDR3: TGTGCCAGCAGTGCCGGACTCGCCAGGGATACGCAGTATTTT.

The V gene is TRBV30, the J gene TRBJ1-3; no clear D gene. Trimming left V 0 bases short and J 0 bases short, with 6 bases between. The CDR3 contains 14 residues. CDR1 is GTSNPN, CDR2 SVGIG, per germline (reference sequence). The CDR3, as DNA: TGTGCCTGGAGTGTAGGGAACTCTGGAAACACCATATATTTT. It encodes CAWSVGNSGNTIYF.

The chain employs TRBV7-2 and TRBJ2-1; 7 nucleotides agree with TRBD1. Losses at the gene ends were 5 bases for V and 7 bases for J; bases not matched to a gene: 5. Germline CDR1 reads SGHTA; CDR2 reads FQGNSA. The CDR3 sequence is 13 residues long. The DNA of the CDR3 is TGTGCCAGCAGCGCCGACAGGGATAATGAGCAGTTCTTC. Its protein product is CASSADRDNEQFF.

A note on this clone: At one end the junction does not follow the germline gene, possibly because of a read error. The genes are TRBV7-6 and TRBJ1-4; D remains unclear. This CDR3 has 16 amino acids. Germline V lookup: CDR1 SGHVS, CDR2 FNYEAQ. The CDR3 bases are TGTGCCAGCAGCTCCCAGCCTGGTTTTACTAATGAAAACCTGTTTTTT. The encoded protein is CASSSQPGFTNENLFF.

This chain links TRBV29-1 with TRBJ1-1; weak D call: TRBD1 (6 bases). The CDR3 has 13 amino acids. Per the germline V gene, CDR1 is SQVTM and CDR2 is ANQGSEA. The CDR3 here is CGGLGAGDTEAFF. The CDR3 DNA sequence: TGCGGCGGGCTGGGGGCAGGGGACACTGAAGCTTTCTTT.

The chain couples TRBV5-1 to TRBJ2-3; D is perhaps TRBD1 or TRBD2 (6 bases each). This CDR3 comprises 15 residues. Germline lookup yields CDR1 SGHRS and CDR2 YFSETQ. V lost 1 base, J lost 3 bases, and 12 bases lay in between. CDR3 bases: TGCGCCAGCAGCTTGTGGGGGGCCGGGACAGATACGCAGTATTTT. Amino acid sequence: CASSLWGAGTDTQYF.

The chain uses TRBV7-8 and TRBJ1-1; D ambiguous. The length of the CDR3 is 16 residues. Trimming left V 4 bases short and J 4 bases short, with 19 bases between. Germline V gene data show CDR1 as SGHVS and CDR2 as FQNEAQ. CDR3: CASSSVPTIAATEAFF. The CDR3 bases are TGTGCCAGCAGCTCCGTACCCACTATTGCGGCCACTGAAGCTTTCTTT.

This rearrangement joins TRBV6-5 to TRBJ2-7; TRBD1 agrees at 9 bases. The V segment lost 6 bases and the J segment 0 bases; nucleotides outside the gene matches: 0. CDR3 length equals 13 residues. Germline V gene sequence: CDR1 MNHEY, CDR2 SVGAGI. The CDR3 sequence is CASRGQGSYEQYF. Written as DNA, the CDR3 is TGTGCCAGCAGGGGACAGGGCTCCTACGAGCAGTACTTC.

The rearrangement joins TRBV4-2 to TRBJ2-3; 10 bases line up with TRBD2. This CDR3 spans 19 amino acids. Germline trimming cut 1 base from V and 2 bases from J; bases unmatched to any gene: 12. From germline, CDR1 is LGHNA and CDR2 YNFKEQ. The CDR3 is CASSQAIVRAGGTTDTQYF. For the CDR3, the DNA is TGTGCCAGCAGCCAAGCCATAGTGAGAGCGGGGGGGACCACAGATACGCAGTATTTT.

To note about this clone: The sample carries other DNA sequences with the same CDR3. V usage is TRBV11-2 and J usage is TRBJ1-1; no definite D call. Germline V CDR1 and CDR2: SGHAT, FQNNGV. The CDR3 totals 12 residues. V shed 3 bases and J shed 0 bases, with 2 bases lying between them. The chain's CDR3 is CASSFLNTEAFF. Here the CDR3 DNA reads TGTGCCAGCAGCTTCCTGAACACTGAAGCTTTCTTT. The whole variable domain, filled in from reference TRBV11-2 and TRBJ1-1, reads EAGVAQSPRYKIIEKRQSVAFWCNPISGHATLYWYQQILGQGPKLLIQFQNNGVVDDSQLPKDRFSAERLKGVDSTLKIQPAKLEDSAVYLCASSFLNTEAFFGQGTRLTVV.

V usage is TRBV12-5 and J usage is TRBJ2-2, with TRBD1 identical over 7 bases. J gave up 0 bases and V 5 bases, and 6 bases lay outside the gene matches. Germline V CDR1 and CDR2: LGHNT, FRNRAP. The CDR3 covers 16 residues. CDR3 nucleotides: TGTGCTAGTGGTCGCTCCGGGACAGCGAACACCGGGGAGCTGTTTTTT. Amino acid sequence: CASGRSGTANTGELFF.

This clone has more than one count but fewer than ten. This chain links TRBV6-5 with TRBJ1-3; no clear D gene. CDR1 is MNHEY, CDR2 SVGAGI, per germline. This CDR3 region has 13 residues. V lost 0 bases, J lost 4 bases, and 4 bases lay in between. Here the CDR3 DNA reads TGTGCCAGCAGTTACTCCCCCGGAAACACCATATATTTT. Translated, it gives CASSYSPGNTIYF.

The CDR3 nucleotides read TGCAGCGTCGCAACGGGACAGGGGTTTGGACAGCCCCAGCATTTT. Encoded protein: CSVATGQGFGQPQHF. This chain joins TRBV29-1 and TRBJ1-5; 10 nucleotides line up with TRBD1. Germline V gene lookup returns CDR1 SQVTM and CDR2 ANQGSEA. The CDR3 contains 15 residues. Trimming took 6 bases from V and 7 from J; bases not matched to a gene: 12.

This sequence joins TRBV9 and TRBJ2-3; D is unclear. The length of the CDR3 is 15 residues. Germline CDR1 SGDLS, CDR2 YYNGEE. Trimming took off 2 bases at V and 3 bases at J, with 13 bases between the two ends. The CDR3 bases are TGTGCCAGCAGCGTGGGCTCCGTAGCTACAGATACGCAGTATTTT. Amino acids: CASSVGSVATDTQYF.

The V call is TRBV4-1, the J call TRBJ1-5; D gene unclear. This CDR3 is built from 15 residues. V was pared by 0 bases and J by 1 base, with 7 bases between. The germline CDR1 and CDR2 sequences are MGHRA and YSYEKL. The CDR3 DNA sequence: TGCGCCAGCAGCCAAGAGATCAGGAGCAATCAGCCCCAGCATTTT. Amino acids: CASSQEIRSNQPQHF.

This clone appeared a single time. The chain links TRBV18 to TRBJ1-5; 7 bases map to TRBD1. V was pared by 5 bases and J by 3 bases, with 4 bases of the junction left unmatched. This CDR3 is built from 14 residues. Germline CDR1 is KGHSH and CDR2 is LQKENI. The DNA of the CDR3 is TGTGCCAGCTCAGCCGGGACAGTCAATCAGCCCCAGCATTTT. Residues: CASSAGTVNQPQHF.

The rearrangement links TRBV9 to TRBJ2-3; D is perhaps TRBD2 (6 bases). Trimming stripped 2 bases from V and 0 bases from J, with 10 bases between. Germline V gene data show CDR1 as SGDLS and CDR2 as YYNGEE. The CDR3 has 15 residues. As DNA, the CDR3 is TGTGCCAGCAGCGTGTCGGGGACTAGCACAGATACGCAGTATTTT. It codes for CASSVSGTSTDTQYF.

The V call is TRBV10-3, the J call TRBJ1-3, with TRBD1 matching 7 bases. The germline CDR1 and CDR2 sequences are ENHRY and SYGVKD. Trimming cost V 6 bases and J 6 bases; bases outside gene matches: 11. CDR3 length: 15 residues. CDR3 nucleotides: TGTGCCATCAGGGAACAGGGGACCCCATCAAACACCATATATTTT. It specifies CAIREQGTPSNTIYF.